The 2 T cell receptor beta chains given below trace back to one sample, sequenced in a study of early T cells in non-severe SARS-CoV-2 infection. In TCRdb, the 5' RACE reads were re-called with MiXCR into one record per CDR3 protein. The profile shows about 66,000 distinct CDR3 sequences, roughly 21% of them singletons. Source: whole blood, taken at baseline. These receptors originate from an adult who was a healthcare worker with PCR-confirmed SARS-CoV-2 infection or an uninfected control (not recorded which).

V and J are TRBV2 and TRBJ2-2; unclear D gene. The CDR3 is made up of 16 amino acids. Trimming took off 6 bases at V and 1 base at J, with 15 bases between the two ends. Germline CDR1 and CDR2: SNHLY and FYNNEI. DNA of the CDR3: TGTGCCAGCAGCCGACACCCCTTAGAGAACACCGGGGAGCTGTTTTTT. It encodes CASSRHPLENTGELFF.

The rearrangement links TRBV15 to TRBJ1-1; TRBD1 might be the D (5 bases). V was trimmed by 2 bases and J by 11 bases, leaving 15 bases between them. In germline, CDR1 is LNHNV, CDR2 YYDKDF (reference sequence). This CDR3 is built from 13 residues. CDR3 in amino acids: CATSRQRGEVAFF. In DNA form, the CDR3 reads TGTGCCACCAGCAGACAGCGGGGGGAGGTGGCTTTCTTT.